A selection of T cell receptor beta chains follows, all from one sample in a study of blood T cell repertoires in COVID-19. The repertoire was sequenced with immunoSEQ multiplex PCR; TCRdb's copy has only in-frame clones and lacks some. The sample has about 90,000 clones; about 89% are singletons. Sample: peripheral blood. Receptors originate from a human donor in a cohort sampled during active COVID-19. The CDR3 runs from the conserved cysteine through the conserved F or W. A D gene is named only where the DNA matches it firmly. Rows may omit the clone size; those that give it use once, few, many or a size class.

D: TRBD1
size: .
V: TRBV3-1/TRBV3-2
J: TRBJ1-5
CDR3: CASSQRTGGNQPQHF
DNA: TGTGCCAGCAGCCAAAGGACAGGGGGGAATCAGCCCCAGCATTTT

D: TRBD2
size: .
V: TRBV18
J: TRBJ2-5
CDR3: CASSQGLAGETQYF
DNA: TGTGCCAGCTCACAAGGACTAGCTGGGGAGACCCAGTACTTC

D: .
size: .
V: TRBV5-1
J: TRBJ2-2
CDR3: CASSLARAGGELFF
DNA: TGCGCCAGCAGCTTGGCCCGGGCGGGCGGGGAGCTGTTTTTT

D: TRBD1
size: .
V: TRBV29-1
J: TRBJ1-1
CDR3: CSVEGTGSSSFF
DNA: TGCAGCGTTGAGGGGACAGGTTCATCGTCATTCTTT

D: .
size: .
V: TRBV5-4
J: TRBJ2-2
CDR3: CASSPGQNTGELFF
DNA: TGTGCCAGCAGCCCGGGACAGAACACCGGGGAGCTGTTTTTT

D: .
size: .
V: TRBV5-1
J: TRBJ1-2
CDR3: CAGDENSAGVNYGYTF
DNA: TGCGCTGGGGACGAGAATTCGGCAGGGGTTAACTATGGCTACACCTTC

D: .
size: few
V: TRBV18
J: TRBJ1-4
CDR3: CASSPPGHRGEKLFF
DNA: TGTGCCAGCTCACCACCGGGACACCGGGGTGAAAAACTGTTTTTT

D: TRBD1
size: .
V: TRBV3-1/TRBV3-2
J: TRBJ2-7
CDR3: CASSQGRPLGQGDRPYEQYF
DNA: TGTGCCAGCAGCCAAGGCAGGCCACTGGGACAGGGTGATCGCCCCTACGAGCAGTACTTC

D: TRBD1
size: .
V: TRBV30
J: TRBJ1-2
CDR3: CAWGQGLHPGYTF
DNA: TGTGCCTGGGGACAGGGACTCCATCCAGGCTACACCTTC

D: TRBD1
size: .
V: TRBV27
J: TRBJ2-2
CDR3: CASSSRQGPRIRELFF
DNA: TGTGCCAGCAGTTCCCGACAGGGCCCGAGGATCCGGGAGCTGTTTTTT

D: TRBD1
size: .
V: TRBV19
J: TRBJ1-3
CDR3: CASNPTGTVSGNTIYF
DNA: TGTGCCAGCAATCCTACCGGGACAGTTAGTGGAAACACCATATATTTT

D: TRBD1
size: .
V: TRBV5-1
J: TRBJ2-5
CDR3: CASSIQGLRETQYF
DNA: TGCGCCAGCAGCATACAGGGGTTGAGGGAGACCCAGTACTTC

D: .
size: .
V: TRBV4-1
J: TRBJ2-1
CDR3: CASSQGRGEQFF
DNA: TGCGCCAGCAGCCAAGGTCGCGGAGAGCAGTTCTTC

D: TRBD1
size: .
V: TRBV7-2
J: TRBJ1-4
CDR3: CASSSTGINEKLFF
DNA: TGTGCCAGCAGCTCGACAGGGATTAATGAAAAACTGTTTTTT

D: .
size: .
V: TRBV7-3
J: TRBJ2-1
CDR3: CASSLMGAGNEQFF
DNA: TGTGCCAGCAGCTTAATGGGAGCGGGCAATGAGCAGTTCTTC

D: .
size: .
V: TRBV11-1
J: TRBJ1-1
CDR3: CASSLEEDTEAFF
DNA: TGTGCCAGCAGCTTAGAAGAGGACACTGAAGCTTTCTTT

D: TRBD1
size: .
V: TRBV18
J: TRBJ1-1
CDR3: CASSPYSFDRVGTEAFF
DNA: TGTGCCAGCTCACCCTACTCTTTTGACAGGGTGGGCACTGAAGCTTTCTTT

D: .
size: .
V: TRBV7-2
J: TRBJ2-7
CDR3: CASSRGSSYEQYF
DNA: TGTGCCAGCAGCCGAGGGAGCTCCTACGAGCAGTACTTC

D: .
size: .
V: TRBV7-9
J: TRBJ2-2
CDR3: CASSSIPHTNTGELFF
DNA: TGTGCCAGCAGCTCCATCCCCCACACCAACACCGGGGAGCTGTTTTTT

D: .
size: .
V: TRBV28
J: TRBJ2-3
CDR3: CASSSPADTQYF
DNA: TGTGCCAGCAGTTCCCCTGCAGATACGCAGTATTTT

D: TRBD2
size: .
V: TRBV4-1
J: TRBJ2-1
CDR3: CASSQDGLAGINEQFF
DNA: TGCGCCAGCAGCCAGGACGGACTAGCGGGGATCAATGAGCAGTTCTTC

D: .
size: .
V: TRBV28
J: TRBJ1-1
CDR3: CASSLAGNTEAFF
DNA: TGTGCCAGCAGTTTAGCGGGGAACACTGAAGCTTTCTTT

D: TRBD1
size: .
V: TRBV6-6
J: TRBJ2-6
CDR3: CASSLTSGTGDSGANVLTF
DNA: TGTGCCAGCAGTCTAACATCCGGGACAGGTGACTCTGGGGCCAACGTCCTGACTTTC

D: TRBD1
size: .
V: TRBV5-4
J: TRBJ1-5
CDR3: CASSSGTGSNQPQHF
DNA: TGTGCCAGCAGCTCCGGGACAGGGAGCAATCAGCCCCAGCATTTT

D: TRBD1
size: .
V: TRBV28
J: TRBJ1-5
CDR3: CASTDRGGNQPQHF
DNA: TGTGCCAGCACCGACAGGGGAGGCAATCAGCCCCAGCATTTT

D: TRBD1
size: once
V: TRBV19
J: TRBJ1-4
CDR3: CATADRWNEKLFF
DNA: TGTGCCACCGCGGACAGGTGGAATGAAAAACTGTTTTTT

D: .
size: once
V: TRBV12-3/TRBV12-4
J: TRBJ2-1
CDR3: CASTIEGEQFF
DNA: TGTGCCAGCACTATAGAGGGTGAGCAGTTCTTC

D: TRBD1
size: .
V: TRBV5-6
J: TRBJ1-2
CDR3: CASSQTGVRGYTF
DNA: TGTGCCAGCAGCCAGACAGGGGTCCGCGGCTACACCTTC

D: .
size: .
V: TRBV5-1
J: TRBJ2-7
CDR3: CASSSPHISYEQYF
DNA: TGCGCCAGCAGCAGTCCTCACATCTCCTACGAGCAGTACTTC

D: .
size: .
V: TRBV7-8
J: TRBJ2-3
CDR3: CASRGWTETSTDTQYF
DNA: TGTGCCAGCAGAGGGTGGACAGAGACTAGCACAGATACGCAGTATTTT

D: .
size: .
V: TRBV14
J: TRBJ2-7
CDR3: CASSQNTHLARSYEQYF
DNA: TGTGCCAGCAGCCAAAACACCCACCTAGCACGCTCCTACGAGCAGTACTTC

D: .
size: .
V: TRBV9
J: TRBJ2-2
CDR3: CASSPTGRNTGELFF
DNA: TGTGCCAGCAGCCCCACGGGGAGGAACACCGGGGAGCTGTTTTTT

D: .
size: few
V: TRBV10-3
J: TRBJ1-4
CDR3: CAISPTQQANEKLFF
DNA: TGTGCCATCAGCCCTACACAGCAAGCTAATGAAAAACTGTTTTTT

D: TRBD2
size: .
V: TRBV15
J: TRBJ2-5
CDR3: CATSRDLSIGGGLQETQYF
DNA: TGTGCCACCAGCAGAGATCTTAGTATTGGCGGGGGGCTCCAAGAGACCCAGTACTTC

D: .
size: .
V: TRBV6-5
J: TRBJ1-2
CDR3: CASGGRNYGYTF
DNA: TGTGCCAGCGGGGGCAGGAACTATGGCTACACCTTC